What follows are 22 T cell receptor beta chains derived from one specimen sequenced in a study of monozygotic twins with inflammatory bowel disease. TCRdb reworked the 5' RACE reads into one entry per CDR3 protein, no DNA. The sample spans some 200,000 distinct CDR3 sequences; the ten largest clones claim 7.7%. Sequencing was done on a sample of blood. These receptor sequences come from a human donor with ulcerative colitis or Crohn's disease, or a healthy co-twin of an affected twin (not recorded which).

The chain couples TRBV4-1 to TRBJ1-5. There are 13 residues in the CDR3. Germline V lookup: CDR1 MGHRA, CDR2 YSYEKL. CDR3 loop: CASSQRDNQPQHF.

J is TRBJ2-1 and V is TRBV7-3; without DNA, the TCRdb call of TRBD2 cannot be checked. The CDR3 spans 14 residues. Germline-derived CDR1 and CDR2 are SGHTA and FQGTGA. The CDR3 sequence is CASSLGGGSNEQFF.

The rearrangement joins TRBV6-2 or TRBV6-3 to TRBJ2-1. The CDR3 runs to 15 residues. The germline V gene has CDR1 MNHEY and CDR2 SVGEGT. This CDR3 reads CASSWTGGSYNEQFF.

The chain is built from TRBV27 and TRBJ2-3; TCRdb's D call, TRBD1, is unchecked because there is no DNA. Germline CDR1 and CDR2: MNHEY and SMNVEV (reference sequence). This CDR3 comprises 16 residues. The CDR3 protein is CASTPRDRFGTDTQYF.

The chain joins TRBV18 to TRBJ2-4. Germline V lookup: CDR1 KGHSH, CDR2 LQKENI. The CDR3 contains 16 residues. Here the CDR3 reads CASSPREGLVQNIQYF.

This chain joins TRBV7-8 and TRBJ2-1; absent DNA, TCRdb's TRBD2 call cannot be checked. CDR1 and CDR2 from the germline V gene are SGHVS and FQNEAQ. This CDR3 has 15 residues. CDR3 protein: CASSLRTSGVNEQFF. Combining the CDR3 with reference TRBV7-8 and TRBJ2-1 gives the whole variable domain GAGVSQSPRYKVAKRGQDVALRCDPISGHVSLFWYQQALGQGPEFLTYFQNEAQLDKSGLPSDRFFAERPEGSVSTLKIQRTQQEDSAVYLCASSLRTSGVNEQFFGPGTRLTVL.

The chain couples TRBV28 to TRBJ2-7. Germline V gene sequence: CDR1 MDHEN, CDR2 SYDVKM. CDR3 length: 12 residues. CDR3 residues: CASSLRLSEQYF.

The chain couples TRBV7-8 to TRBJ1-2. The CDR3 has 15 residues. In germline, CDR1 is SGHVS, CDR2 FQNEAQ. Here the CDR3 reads CASSLATGRDYGYTF.

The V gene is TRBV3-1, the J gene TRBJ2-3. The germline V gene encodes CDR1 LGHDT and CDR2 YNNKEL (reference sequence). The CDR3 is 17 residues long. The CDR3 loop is CASSQEWSASGTDTQYF.

The CDR3 here is CASSRPGATENTIYF. This sequence joins TRBV7-9 and TRBJ1-3. The CDR3 spans 15 residues. From germline, CDR1 is SEHNR and CDR2 FQNEAQ (reference sequence).

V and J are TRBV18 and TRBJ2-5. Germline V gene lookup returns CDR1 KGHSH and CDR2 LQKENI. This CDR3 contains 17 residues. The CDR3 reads CASSPPFAQPAQETQYF. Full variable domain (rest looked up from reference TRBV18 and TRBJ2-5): NAGVMQNPRHLVRRRGQEARLRCSPMKGHSHVYWYRQLPEEGLKFMVYLQKENIIDESGMPKERFSAEFPKEGPSILRIQQVVRGDSAAYFCASSPPFAQPAQETQYFGPGTRLLVL.

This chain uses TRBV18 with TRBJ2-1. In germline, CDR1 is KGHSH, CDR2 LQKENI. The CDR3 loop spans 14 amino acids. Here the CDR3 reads CASSPQESYNEQFF.

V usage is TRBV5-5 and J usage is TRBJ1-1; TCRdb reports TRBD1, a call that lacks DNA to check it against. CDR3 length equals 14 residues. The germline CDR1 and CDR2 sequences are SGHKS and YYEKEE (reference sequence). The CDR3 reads CASSLIPGNTEAFF.

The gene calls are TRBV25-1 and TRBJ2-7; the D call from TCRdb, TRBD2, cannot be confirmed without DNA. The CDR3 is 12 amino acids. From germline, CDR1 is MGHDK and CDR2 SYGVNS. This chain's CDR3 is CASSSRTYEQYF.

CDR3 in amino acids: CASSLHSAWRGGYNEQFF. The rearrangement links TRBV11-1 to TRBJ2-1; absent DNA, TCRdb's TRBD2 call cannot be checked. CDR1 and CDR2 (germline): SGHAT, FQDESV (reference sequence). The CDR3 covers 18 residues.

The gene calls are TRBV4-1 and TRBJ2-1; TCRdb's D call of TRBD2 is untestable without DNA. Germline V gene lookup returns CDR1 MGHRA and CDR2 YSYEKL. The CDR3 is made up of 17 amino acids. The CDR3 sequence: CASSQLDLVGGDYEQFF.

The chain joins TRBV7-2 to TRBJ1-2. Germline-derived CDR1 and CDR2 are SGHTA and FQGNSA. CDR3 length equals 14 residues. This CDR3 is CASSTRRTDYGYTF. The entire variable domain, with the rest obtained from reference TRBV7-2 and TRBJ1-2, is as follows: GAGVSQSPSNKVTEKGKDVELRCDPISGHTALYWYRQSLGQGLEFLIYFQGNSAPDKSGLPSDRFSAERTGGSVSTLTIQRTQQEDSAVYLCASSTRRTDYGYTFGSGTRLTVV.

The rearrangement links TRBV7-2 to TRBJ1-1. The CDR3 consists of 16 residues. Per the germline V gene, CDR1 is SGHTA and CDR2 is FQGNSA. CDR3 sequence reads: CASSLVLELLDPEAFF.

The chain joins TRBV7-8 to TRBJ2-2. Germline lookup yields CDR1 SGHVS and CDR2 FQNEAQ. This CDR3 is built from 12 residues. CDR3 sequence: CASGSSPGELFF.

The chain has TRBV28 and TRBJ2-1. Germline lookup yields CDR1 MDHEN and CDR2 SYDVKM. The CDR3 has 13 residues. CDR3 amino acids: CATYSGNENEQFF.

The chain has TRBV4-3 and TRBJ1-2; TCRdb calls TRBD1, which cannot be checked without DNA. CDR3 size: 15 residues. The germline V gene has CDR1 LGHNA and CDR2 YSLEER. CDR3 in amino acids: CASSPDRGNSYGYTF.

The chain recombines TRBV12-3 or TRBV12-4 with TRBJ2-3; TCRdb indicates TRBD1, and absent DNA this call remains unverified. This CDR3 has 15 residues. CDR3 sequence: CASSRGQVSTDTQYF.